The 25 T cell receptor beta chains below were found in one sample sequenced in a study of blood T cell repertoires in COVID-19. Only in-frame clones appear in the TCRdb table, and some are missing; sequencing was by immunoSEQ multiplex PCR. The sample consists of about 120,000 clones, around 68% of them appearing once. The specimen was peripheral blood. These receptors came from a woman aged 55-75 years with acute or convalescent COVID-19.

This rearrangement joins TRBV7-9 to TRBJ1-2; tentatively, D is TRBD1 (6 bases). CDR3 length: 14 amino acids. The V gene's germline CDR1 is SEHNR and CDR2 FQNEAQ (reference sequence). V lost 5 bases and J 5 bases, leaving 15 bases between the germline ends. CDR3 residues: CASSQVGAVYGYTF. The CDR3 coding sequence is TGTGCCAGCAGCCAAGTGGGGGCTGTTTATGGCTACACCTTC.

This clone showed up just a few times. The rearrangement uses TRBV20-1 and TRBJ1-2; unclear D gene. Trimming took 3 bases from V and 1 from J, leaving 9 bases between them. This CDR3 contains 13 residues. The germline CDR1 and CDR2 sequences are DFQATT and SNEGSKA (reference sequence). This chain's CDR3 is CSASGGINYGYTF. CDR3 nucleotides: TGCAGTGCTAGTGGAGGTATTAACTATGGCTACACCTTC.

V is TRBV19 and J is TRBJ1-5, with D tentatively TRBD1 (6 bases). Trimming shortened V by 3 bases and J by 4 bases, and 10 bases separated the two germline ends. This CDR3 spans 14 amino acids. The germline V gene encodes CDR1 LNHDA and CDR2 SQIVND (reference sequence). CDR3 nucleotide sequence: TGTGCCAGTAGTATTGGGGGCAGGAATCAGCCCCAGCATTTT. Translated: CASSIGGRNQPQHF.

V is TRBV6-5 and J is TRBJ1-3; no clear D. The CDR3 runs 13 residues. Looked up from germline, CDR1 is MNHEY and CDR2 is SVGAGI. V was trimmed by 0 bases and J by 3 bases, leaving 3 bases between them. The CDR3 DNA is TGTGCCAGCAGTTACTCCGGTGGAAACACCATATATTTT. Translated: CASSYSGGNTIYF.

V usage is TRBV24-1 and J usage is TRBJ2-5, with D perhaps TRBD2 (5 bases). The CDR3 is 14 residues long. Between the trimmed V and J ends, which lost 4 bases and 2 bases, there was a span of 10 bases. Germline CDR1 is KGHDR and CDR2 is SFDVKD. The CDR3 DNA is TGTGCCACCAGTGACCGCGGGTTTCAAGAGACCCAGTACTTC. Translating it yields CATSDRGFQETQYF.

The chain is built from TRBV25-1 and TRBJ2-1; the D gene is possibly TRBD2 (5 bases). From germline, CDR1 is MGHDK and CDR2 SYGVNS. This CDR3 has 13 residues. With 4 bases removed from V and 9 bases from J, the gap between germline ends came to 13 bases. The CDR3 here is CASSVTLAREQFF. For the CDR3, the DNA is TGTGCCAGCAGTGTTACCCTAGCACGTGAGCAGTTCTTC.

V is TRBV7-3 and J is TRBJ1-1, with unresolved D. This CDR3 is 12 amino acids long. V was pared by 3 bases and J by 1 base, with 3 bases between. Germline V gene data show CDR1 as SGHTA and CDR2 as FQGTGA. The CDR3 DNA is TGTGCCAGCAGCTTCGGGAACACTGAAGCTTTCTTT. This codes for CASSFGNTEAFF.

The chain employs TRBV18 and TRBJ2-1, with 11 positions matching TRBD2. The CDR3 length is 18 residues. Germline CDR1 is KGHSH and CDR2 is LQKENI. Trimming at V came to 0 bases and at J to 6 bases, leaving 10 bases not matched to a gene. The CDR3 region is CASSPPGTSGNWGNEQFF. CDR3 bases: TGTGCCAGCTCACCACCCGGGACTAGCGGAAATTGGGGCAATGAGCAGTTCTTC.

The chain employs TRBV29-1 and TRBJ1-5; D is perhaps TRBD1 (5 bases). The germline V and J ends were trimmed by 5 bases and 7 bases, with 21 bases remaining between them. The CDR3 is 15 amino acids. Germline-derived CDR1 and CDR2 are SQVTM and ANQGSEA. The CDR3 DNA is TGCAGCGTTCGAAGCAGTTCAGGGTCGAGCCAGCCCCAGCATTTT. Encoded protein: CSVRSSSGSSQPQHF.

The V and J genes are TRBV5-1 and TRBJ2-7; 9 nucleotides match TRBD1. Germline-derived CDR1 and CDR2 are SGHRS and YFSETQ. V lost 4 bases to trimming and J lost 4 bases; unmatched junction nucleotides: 9. CDR3 length equals 15 residues. The DNA for the CDR3 is TGCGCCAGCAGCCCGACAGGGGGACTAAGTTACGAGCAGTACTTC. As protein: CASSPTGGLSYEQYF. The full variable domain, its missing parts supplied by reference TRBV5-1 and TRBJ2-7, is KAGVTQTPRYLIKTRGQQVTLSCSPISGHRSVSWYQQTPGQGLQFLFEYFSETQRNKGNFPGRFSGRQFSNSRSEMNVSTLELGDSALYLCASSPTGGLSYEQYFGPGTRLTVT.

The chain combines TRBV4-2 with TRBJ2-7; no clear D gene. The CDR3 covers 15 residues. CDR1 is LGHNA, CDR2 YNFKEQ, per germline. With 4 bases removed from V and 0 bases from J, the gap between germline ends came to 13 bases. The CDR3 DNA reads as TGTGCCAGCAGCCCCTCCTCGTCTAGCTCCTACGAGCAGTACTTC. This codes for CASSPSSSSSYEQYF.

This clone was recorded a few times. This chain links TRBV7-9 with TRBJ1-1, with D maybe TRBD1 (5 bases). Germline CDR1 is SEHNR and CDR2 is FQNEAQ (reference sequence). The CDR3 covers 13 residues. The germline V and J ends were trimmed by 5 bases and 4 bases, with 11 bases remaining between them. The CDR3 reads CASSMSGFTEAFF. For the CDR3, the DNA is TGTGCCAGCAGCATGTCAGGGTTCACTGAAGCTTTCTTT.

The CDR3 DNA sequence: TGTGCCAGCAGACCCGGACAGGGGGCCACAGATACGCAGTATTTT. Translation: CASRPGQGATDTQYF. The rearrangement links TRBV3-1 (or the pseudogene TRBV3-2) to TRBJ2-3, with 11 positions matching TRBD1. CDR1 and CDR2 (germline): LGHDT, YNNKEL (reference sequence). The CDR3 runs 15 residues. V gave up 6 bases and J gave up 2 bases; unmatched junction bases: 4.

The genes are TRBV4-2 and TRBJ2-3, with D perhaps TRBD2 (6 bases). The CDR3 contains 16 residues. CDR1 is LGHNA, CDR2 YNFKEQ, per germline. The germline V and J ends were trimmed by 0 bases and 6 bases, with 16 bases remaining between them. This chain's CDR3 is CASSQDETGESDTQYF. CDR3 DNA: TGTGCCAGCAGCCAAGACGAGACGGGGGAGTCTGATACGCAGTATTTT.

CDR3 coding DNA: TGTGCCAGCAGTTCCCGGACAGGGGATGAAAAACTGTTTTTT. It specifies CASSSRTGDEKLFF. This sequence joins TRBV27 and TRBJ1-4; 9 nucleotides line up with TRBD1. The CDR3 contains 14 residues. The V segment lost 4 bases and the J segment 6 bases; nucleotides outside the gene matches: 3. Germline V gene sequence: CDR1 MNHEY, CDR2 SMNVEV (reference sequence).

This clone was picked up a small number of times. The chain links TRBV28 to TRBJ1-2; D perhaps matches TRBD1 (5 bases). The CDR3 consists of 14 residues. V was shortened by 1 base and J by 4 bases, with 10 bases between the two germline ends. CDR1 is MDHEN, CDR2 SYDVKM, per germline. This CDR3 is CASSLSDSAYGYTF. CDR3 nucleotides: TGTGCCAGCAGTTTATCAGACAGCGCCTATGGCTACACCTTC.

The gene calls are TRBV10-3 and TRBJ1-1; perhaps TRBD1 as D (6 bases). Germline CDR1 and CDR2: ENHRY and SYGVKD. The CDR3 is 13 residues long. V lost 7 bases to trimming and J lost 5 bases, with 14 bases between them. The CDR3 DNA reads TGTGCCATCACAGCAGGGGAGGGGACTGAAGCTTTCTTT. Translating gives CAITAGEGTEAFF.

V is TRBV3-1 (or the pseudogene TRBV3-2) and J is TRBJ2-5, with D maybe TRBD2 (5 bases). V shed 2 bases and J shed 11 bases, with 12 bases lying between them. Germline V gives CDR1 LGHDT, CDR2 YNNKEL (reference sequence). This CDR3 region has 12 residues. The CDR3 reads CASSQTPGLQYF. In DNA, the CDR3 is TGTGCCAGCAGCCAAACCCCGGGGTTGCAGTACTTC.

This clone was recorded only once. The rearrangement links TRBV6-5 to TRBJ2-7; D is undetermined. Germline CDR1 and CDR2: MNHEY and SVGAGI. There are 12 residues in the CDR3. Trimming pared 6 bases from V and 1 base from J, leaving 7 bases between. CDR3 sequence: CASSLSSYEQYF. CDR3 DNA: TGTGCCAGCAGCCTCAGTTCCTACGAGCAGTACTTC.

The chain joins TRBV10-3 to TRBJ2-3, with 9 bases matching TRBD1. The CDR3 extends over 15 amino acids. Germline lookup yields CDR1 ENHRY and CDR2 SYGVKD. The ends lost 4 bases at V and 3 bases at J; junction bases unmatched: 5. The CDR3 region has the DNA TGTGCCATCAGTGCCCTACAGGGGGCAACAGATACGCAGTATTTT. Its protein is CAISALQGATDTQYF.

V and J are TRBV19 and TRBJ1-2, with a weak D call TRBD1 (6 bases). The CDR3 sequence is 16 residues long. Trimming pared 5 bases from V and 3 bases from J, leaving 19 bases between. Germline V gene lookup returns CDR1 LNHDA and CDR2 SQIVND (reference sequence). The CDR3: CASSFSNRAGHYGYTF. The DNA for the CDR3 is TGTGCCAGTAGTTTTTCGAACAGGGCGGGTCACTATGGCTACACCTTC.

This clone was picked up a small number of times. The chain joins TRBV6-5 to TRBJ1-5, with D possibly TRBD1 on 6 matching bases. The V gene lost 6 bases and the J gene lost 5 bases, with 14 bases spanning the gap. Germline assignment: CDR1 MNHEY and CDR2 SVGAGI. There are 14 residues in the CDR3. The CDR3 region has the DNA TGTGCCAGCAGCCCAGCCCAGGGGTATCAGCCCCAGCATTTT. Its protein is CASSPAQGYQPQHF.

The V and J genes are TRBV5-4 and TRBJ2-7, with D possibly matching TRBD2 (6 bases). Trimming removed 1 base at V and 0 bases at J, with 14 bases between. The CDR3 has 16 amino acids. The V gene's germline CDR1 is SGHNT and CDR2 YYREEE (reference sequence). CDR3 DNA sequence: TGTGCCAGCAGCTTGTTGGGCGGGGAGACCTCCTACGAGCAGTACTTC. It encodes CASSLLGGETSYEQYF.

The chain joins TRBV7-2 to TRBJ2-1, with 10 bases fitting TRBD1. The germline gives CDR1 SGHTA, CDR2 FQGNSA. J lost 8 bases, V lost 1 base, and 8 bases had no gene match. The CDR3 consists of 16 residues. CDR3 sequence: CASSLGRDRGFHEQFF. The DNA of the CDR3 is TGTGCCAGCAGCTTAGGTAGGGACAGGGGATTCCATGAGCAGTTCTTC.

This chain links TRBV5-4 with TRBJ1-1, with D possibly TRBD1 on 6 matching bases. Germline CDR1 SGHNT, CDR2 YYREEE (reference sequence). The CDR3 runs 13 residues. V lost 3 bases, J lost 1 base, and 7 bases lay in between. The CDR3 bases are TGTGCCAGCAGCTCACAGGGGAACACTGAAGCTTTCTTT. Translating gives CASSSQGNTEAFF.